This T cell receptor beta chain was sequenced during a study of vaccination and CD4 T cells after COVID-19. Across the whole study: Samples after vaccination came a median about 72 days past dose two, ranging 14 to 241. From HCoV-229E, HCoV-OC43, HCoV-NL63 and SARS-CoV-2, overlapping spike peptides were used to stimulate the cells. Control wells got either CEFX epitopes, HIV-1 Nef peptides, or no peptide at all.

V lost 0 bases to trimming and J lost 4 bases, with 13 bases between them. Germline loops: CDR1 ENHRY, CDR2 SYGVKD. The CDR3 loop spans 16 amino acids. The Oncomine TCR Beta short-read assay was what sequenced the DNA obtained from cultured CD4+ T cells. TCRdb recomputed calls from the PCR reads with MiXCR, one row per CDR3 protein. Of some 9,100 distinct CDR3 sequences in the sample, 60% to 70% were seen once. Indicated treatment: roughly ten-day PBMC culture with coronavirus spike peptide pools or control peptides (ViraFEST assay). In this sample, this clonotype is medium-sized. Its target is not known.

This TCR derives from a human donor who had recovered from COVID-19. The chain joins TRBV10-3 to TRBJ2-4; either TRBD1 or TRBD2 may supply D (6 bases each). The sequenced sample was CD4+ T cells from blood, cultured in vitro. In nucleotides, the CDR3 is TGTGCCATCAGTGAGTCCGACGGGGGCGCGAAAAACATTCAGTACTTC. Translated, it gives CAISESDGGAKNIQYF.